The source of this T cell receptor beta chain is a study of T cells after posttransplantation cyclophosphamide. Study results and caveats: Skin or GI-infiltrating T cells shared few TRB sequences with blood. TRB clonality was highly associated with recipient CMV seropositivity and reactivation. Donor-recipient repertoire similarity was low at 1-2 months, rising over year one.

This CDR3 comprises 15 residues. Unmatched junction bases numbered 5, after V lost 3 bases and J lost 7 bases. Germline-derived CDR1 and CDR2 are SGHDT and YYEEEE. TCRdb's table, derived via immunoSEQ multiplex PCR, lists solely in-frame clones and lacks some. Altogether about 30,000 clones were found in the sample, and no singletons occur. This clone was seen repeatedly, ten times or more. Its matching antigen is unknown. Peripheral blood was collected from the related graft donor on the marrow donation day. The sample consisted of PBMCs. V and J are TRBV5-6 and TRBJ1-6; 9 nucleotides agree with TRBD1. The clonotype was recovered from a woman aged 55-69 years in good health, CMV-negative, and a related stem cell transplant donor. The CDR3 nucleotides read TGTGCCAGCAGCTACCGGGACAGGGTGAATTCACCCCTCCACTTT. Residues: CASSYRDRVNSPLHF.